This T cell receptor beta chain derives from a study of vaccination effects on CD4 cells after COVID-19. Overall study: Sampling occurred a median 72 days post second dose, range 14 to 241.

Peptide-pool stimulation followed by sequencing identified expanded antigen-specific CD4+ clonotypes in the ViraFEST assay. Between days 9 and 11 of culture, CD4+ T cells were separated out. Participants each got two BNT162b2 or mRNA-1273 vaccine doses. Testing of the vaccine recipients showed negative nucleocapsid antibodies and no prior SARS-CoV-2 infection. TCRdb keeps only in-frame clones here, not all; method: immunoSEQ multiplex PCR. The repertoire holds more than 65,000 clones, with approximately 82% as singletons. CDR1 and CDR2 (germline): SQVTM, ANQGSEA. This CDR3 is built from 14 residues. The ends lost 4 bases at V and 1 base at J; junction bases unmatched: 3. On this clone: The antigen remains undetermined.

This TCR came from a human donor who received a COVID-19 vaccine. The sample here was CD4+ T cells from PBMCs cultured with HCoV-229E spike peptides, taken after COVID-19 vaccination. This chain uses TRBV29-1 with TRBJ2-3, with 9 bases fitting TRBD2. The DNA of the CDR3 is TGCAGCGTTGTTCAGCGGGGGGGCACAGATACGCAGTATTTT. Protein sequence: CSVVQRGGTDTQYF.